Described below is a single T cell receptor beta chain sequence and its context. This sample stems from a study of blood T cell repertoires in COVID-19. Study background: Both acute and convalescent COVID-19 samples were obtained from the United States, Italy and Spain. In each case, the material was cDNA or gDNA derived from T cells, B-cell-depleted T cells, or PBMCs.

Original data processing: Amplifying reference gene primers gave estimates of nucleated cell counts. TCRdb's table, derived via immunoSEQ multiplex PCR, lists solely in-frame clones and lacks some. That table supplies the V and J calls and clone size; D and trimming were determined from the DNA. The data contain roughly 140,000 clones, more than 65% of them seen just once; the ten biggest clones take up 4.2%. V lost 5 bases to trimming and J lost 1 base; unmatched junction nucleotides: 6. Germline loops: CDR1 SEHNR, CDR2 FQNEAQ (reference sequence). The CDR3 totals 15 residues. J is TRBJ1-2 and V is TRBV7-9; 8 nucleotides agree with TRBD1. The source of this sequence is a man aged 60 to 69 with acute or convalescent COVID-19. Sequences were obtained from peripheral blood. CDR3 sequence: CASSRSGGDNYGYTF. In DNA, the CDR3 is TGTGCCAGCAGCCGCTCAGGGGGCGATAACTATGGCTACACCTTC.